What follows is one TCR beta chain and its context. Primers for the PCR totalled 60 Vbeta and 13 Jbeta. Using immunoSEQ multiplex PCR, the repertoire was profiled, and TCRdb retains in-frame clones only, with some absent. The sample includes nearly 200,000 clones, 82% seen only once; the top ten take over 5%. The data were taken from a study of cytomegalovirus exposure and HLA in healthy donors. Unmatched junction bases numbered 6, after V lost 3 bases and J lost 4 bases. The V gene's germline CDR1 is MNHEY and CDR2 SVGAGI. This CDR3 has 15 residues. This sequence joins TRBV6-5 and TRBJ1-1; 9 bases are a match to TRBD1. The TCR sequence derives from a woman between 50 and 59 years old in good health and CMV-seropositive. Sequencing was performed on PBMCs. The CDR3 nucleotides are TGTGCCAGCAGTTATACAGGGGGCAGGAGCACTGAAGCTTTCTTT. It specifies CASSYTGGRSTEAFF.